This T cell receptor (beta chain) was identified in a study of cytomegalovirus exposure and HLA in healthy donors. The CDR3 contains 13 residues. Germline V gene sequence: CDR1 WSHSY, CDR2 SAAADI. Trimming at V came to 10 bases and at J to 2 bases, leaving 5 bases not matched to a gene. Primers for the PCR totalled 60 Vbeta and 13 Jbeta. Method: immunoSEQ multiplex PCR; TCRdb's copy keeps in-frame clones and lacks some. This sample carries under 200,000 clones, 68% of them seen once, and the ten largest clones take 1.3% to 1.5%. Study-level points and caveats: In an earlier analysis, in fewer than 700 donors, most V segments appeared productive either ~87% or ~30% of the time.

About this clone itself: Antigen specificity is unknown.

This receptor was identified in a man between 45 and 60 years old in good health and CMV-seronegative. This chain uses TRBV10-2 with TRBJ2-3, with 8 positions matching TRBD2. Sequences were obtained from PBMCs. The DNA for the CDR3 is TGCGCCACCAAGCGGGGGCTCACAGATACGCAGTATTTT. Its protein is CATKRGLTDTQYF.